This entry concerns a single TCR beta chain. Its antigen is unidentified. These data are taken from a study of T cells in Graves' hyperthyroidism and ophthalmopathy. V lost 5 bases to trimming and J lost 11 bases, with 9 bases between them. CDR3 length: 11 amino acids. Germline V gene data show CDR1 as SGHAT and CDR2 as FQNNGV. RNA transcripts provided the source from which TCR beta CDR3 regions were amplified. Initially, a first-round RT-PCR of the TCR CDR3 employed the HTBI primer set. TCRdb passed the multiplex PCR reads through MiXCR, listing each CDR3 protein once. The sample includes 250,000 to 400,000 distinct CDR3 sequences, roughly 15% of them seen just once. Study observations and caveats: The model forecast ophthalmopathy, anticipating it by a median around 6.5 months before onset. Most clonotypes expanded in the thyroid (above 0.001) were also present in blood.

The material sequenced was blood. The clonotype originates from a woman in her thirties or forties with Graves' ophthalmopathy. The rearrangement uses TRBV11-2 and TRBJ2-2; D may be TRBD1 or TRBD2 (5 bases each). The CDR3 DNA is TGTGCCAGCAGCCCGGGGACCGAGCTGTTTTTT. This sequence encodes CASSPGTELFF.